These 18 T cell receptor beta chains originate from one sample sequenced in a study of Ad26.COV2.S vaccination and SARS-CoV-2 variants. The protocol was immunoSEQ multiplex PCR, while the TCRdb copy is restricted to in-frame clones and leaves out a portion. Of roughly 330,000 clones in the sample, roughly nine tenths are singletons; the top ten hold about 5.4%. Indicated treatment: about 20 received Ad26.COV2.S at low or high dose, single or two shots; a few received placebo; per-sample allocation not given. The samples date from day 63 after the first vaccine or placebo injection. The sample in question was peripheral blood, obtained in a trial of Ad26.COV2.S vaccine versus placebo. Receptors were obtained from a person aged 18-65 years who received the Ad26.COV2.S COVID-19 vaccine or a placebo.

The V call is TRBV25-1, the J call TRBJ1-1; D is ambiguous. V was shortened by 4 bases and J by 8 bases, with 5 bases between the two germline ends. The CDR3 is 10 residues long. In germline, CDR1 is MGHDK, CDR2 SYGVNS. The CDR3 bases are TGTGCCAGCAGTGGCAGAGAAGCTTTCTTT. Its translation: CASSGREAFF.

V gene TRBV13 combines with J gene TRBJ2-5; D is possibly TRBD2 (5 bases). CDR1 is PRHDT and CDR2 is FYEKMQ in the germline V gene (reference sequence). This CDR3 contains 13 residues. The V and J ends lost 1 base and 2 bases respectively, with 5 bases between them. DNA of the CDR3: TGTGCCAGCAGCTTAGAGCGGCAAGAGACCCAGTACTTC. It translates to CASSLERQETQYF.

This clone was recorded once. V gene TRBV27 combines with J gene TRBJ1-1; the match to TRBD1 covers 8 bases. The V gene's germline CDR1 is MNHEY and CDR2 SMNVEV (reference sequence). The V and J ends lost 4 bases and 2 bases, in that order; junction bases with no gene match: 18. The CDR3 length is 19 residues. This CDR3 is CASSSTPYRGSYPNTEAFF. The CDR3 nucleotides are TGTGCCAGCAGTTCTACACCCTACAGGGGGTCCTACCCCAACACTGAAGCTTTCTTT.

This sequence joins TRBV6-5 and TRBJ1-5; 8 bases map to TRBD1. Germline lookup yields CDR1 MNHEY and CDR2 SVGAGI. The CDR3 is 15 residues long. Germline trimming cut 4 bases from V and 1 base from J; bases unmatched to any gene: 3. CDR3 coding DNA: TGTGCCAGCAGTTCAGGGGGCTTCAGCAATCAGCCCCAGCATTTT. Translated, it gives CASSSGGFSNQPQHF.

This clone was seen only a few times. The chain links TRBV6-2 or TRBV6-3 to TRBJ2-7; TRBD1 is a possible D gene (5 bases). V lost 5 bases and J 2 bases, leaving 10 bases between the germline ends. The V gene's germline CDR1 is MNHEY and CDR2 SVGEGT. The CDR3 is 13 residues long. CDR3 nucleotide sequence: TGTGCCAGCAGTCTGACAGCGCCCTACGAGCAGTACTTC. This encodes CASSLTAPYEQYF.

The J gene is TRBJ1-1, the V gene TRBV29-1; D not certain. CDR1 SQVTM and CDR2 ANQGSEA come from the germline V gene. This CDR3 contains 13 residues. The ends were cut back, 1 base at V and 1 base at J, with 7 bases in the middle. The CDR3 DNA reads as TGCAGCGTTGAAGTTCTAGGGAACACTGAAGCTTTCTTT. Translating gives CSVEVLGNTEAFF.

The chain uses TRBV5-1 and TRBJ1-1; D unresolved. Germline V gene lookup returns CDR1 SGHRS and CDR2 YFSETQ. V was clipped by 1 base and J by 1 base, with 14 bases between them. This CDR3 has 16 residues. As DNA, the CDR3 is TGCGCCAGCAGCTTGTTAAATAGGGCAACGAACACTGAAGCTTTCTTT. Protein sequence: CASSLLNRATNTEAFF.

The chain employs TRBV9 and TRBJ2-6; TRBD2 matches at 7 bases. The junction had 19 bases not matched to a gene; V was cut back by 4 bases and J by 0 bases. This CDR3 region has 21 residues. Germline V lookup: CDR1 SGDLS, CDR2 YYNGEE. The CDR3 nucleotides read TGTGCCAGCAGCCTCCATCAGGGAGGGCTGTTGGTGGTCTCTGGGGCCAACGTCCTGACTTTC. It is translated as CASSLHQGGLLVVSGANVLTF.

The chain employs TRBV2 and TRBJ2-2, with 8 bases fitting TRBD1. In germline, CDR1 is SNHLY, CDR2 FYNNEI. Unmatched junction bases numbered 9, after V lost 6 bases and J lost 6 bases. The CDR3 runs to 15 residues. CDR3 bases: TGTGCCAGCAGGTTAGGACAGGGAGTCCCCGGGGAGCTGTTTTTT. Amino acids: CASRLGQGVPGELFF.

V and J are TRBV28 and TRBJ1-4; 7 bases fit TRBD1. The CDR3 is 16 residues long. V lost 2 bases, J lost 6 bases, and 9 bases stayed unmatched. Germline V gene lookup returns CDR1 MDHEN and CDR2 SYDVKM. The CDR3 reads CASSLPKRQGDEKLFF. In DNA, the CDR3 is TGTGCCAGCAGTTTACCCAAACGACAGGGCGATGAAAAACTGTTTTTT.

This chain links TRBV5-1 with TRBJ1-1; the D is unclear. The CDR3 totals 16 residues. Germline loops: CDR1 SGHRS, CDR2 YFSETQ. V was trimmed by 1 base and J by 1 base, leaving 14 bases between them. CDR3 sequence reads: CASSLFHSAGNTEAFF. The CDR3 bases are TGCGCCAGCAGCTTGTTCCACAGCGCAGGGAACACTGAAGCTTTCTTT.

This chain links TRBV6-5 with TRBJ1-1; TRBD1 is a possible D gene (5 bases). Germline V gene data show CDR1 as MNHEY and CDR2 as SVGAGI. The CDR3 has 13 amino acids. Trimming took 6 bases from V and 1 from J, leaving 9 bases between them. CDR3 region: CASRRGPNTEAFF. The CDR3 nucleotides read TGTGCCAGCAGGAGGGGCCCGAACACTGAAGCTTTCTTT.

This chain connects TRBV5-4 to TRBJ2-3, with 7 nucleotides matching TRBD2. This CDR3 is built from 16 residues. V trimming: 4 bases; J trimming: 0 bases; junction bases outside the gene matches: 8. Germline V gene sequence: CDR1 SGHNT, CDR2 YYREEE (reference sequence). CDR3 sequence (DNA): TGTGCCAGCAGCCCCCCTGCGGGAGCTAGCACAGATACGCAGTATTTT. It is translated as CASSPPAGASTDTQYF.

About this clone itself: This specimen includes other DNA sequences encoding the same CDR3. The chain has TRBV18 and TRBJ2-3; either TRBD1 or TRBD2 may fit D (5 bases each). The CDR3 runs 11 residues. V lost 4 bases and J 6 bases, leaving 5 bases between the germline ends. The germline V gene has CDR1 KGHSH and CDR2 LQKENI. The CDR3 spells CASSRGDTQYF. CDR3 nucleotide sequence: TGTGCCAGCTCACGGGGGGATACGCAGTATTTT.

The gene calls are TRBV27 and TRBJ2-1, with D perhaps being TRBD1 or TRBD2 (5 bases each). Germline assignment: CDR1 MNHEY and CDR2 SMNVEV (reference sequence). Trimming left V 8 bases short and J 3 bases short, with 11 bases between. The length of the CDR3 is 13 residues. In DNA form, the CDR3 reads TGTGCCAGCTTCGGGGCCTTCTACAATGAGCAGTTCTTC. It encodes CASFGAFYNEQFF.

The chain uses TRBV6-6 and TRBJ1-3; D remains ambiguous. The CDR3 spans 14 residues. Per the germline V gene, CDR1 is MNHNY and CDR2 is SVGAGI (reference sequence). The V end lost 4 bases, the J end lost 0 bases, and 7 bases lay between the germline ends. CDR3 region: CASSSQRSGNTIYF. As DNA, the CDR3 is TGTGCCAGCAGTTCACAGCGCTCTGGAAACACCATATATTTT.

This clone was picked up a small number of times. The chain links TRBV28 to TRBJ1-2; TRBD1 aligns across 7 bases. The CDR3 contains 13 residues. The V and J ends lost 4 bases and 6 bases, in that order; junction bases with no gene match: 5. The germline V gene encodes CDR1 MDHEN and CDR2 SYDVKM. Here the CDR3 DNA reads TGTGCCAGCAGTTCCGGGACAGAAGATGGCTACACCTTC. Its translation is CASSSGTEDGYTF.

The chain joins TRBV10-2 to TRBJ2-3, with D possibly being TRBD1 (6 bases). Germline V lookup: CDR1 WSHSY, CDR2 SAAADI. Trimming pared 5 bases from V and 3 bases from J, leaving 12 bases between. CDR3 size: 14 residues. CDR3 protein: CASSTGSRTDTQYF. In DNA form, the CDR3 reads TGCGCCAGCAGTACAGGGAGCCGGACAGATACGCAGTATTTT.